Below are 26 T cell receptor beta chains sequenced from a single sample in a study of T cells in Graves' hyperthyroidism and ophthalmopathy. TCR beta CDR3 regions were amplified from RNA. Researchers ran a first-round RT-PCR on the TCR CDR3 using the HTBI primer set. TCRdb reprocessed the multiplex PCR reads via MiXCR and lists one record per CDR3 protein. The profile shows 250,000 to 400,000 distinct CDR3 sequences, about 13% of them singletons. Material for sequencing was blood. Receptor source: a woman aged 40 to 50 with Graves' ophthalmopathy.

A few counts support this clonotype. The gene calls are TRBV5-5 and TRBJ1-1; TRBD1 agrees at 7 bases. Losses at the gene ends were 0 bases for V and 0 bases for J; bases not matched to a gene: 5. Germline V lookup: CDR1 SGHKS, CDR2 YYEKEE (reference sequence). CDR3 length: 16 amino acids. In nucleotides, the CDR3 is TGTGCCAGCAGCTTGGTTTGGACAGGATTGAACACTGAAGCTTTCTTT. The encoded protein is CASSLVWTGLNTEAFF. Complete variable domain (other parts from reference TRBV5-5 and TRBJ1-1): DAGVTQSPTHLIKTRGQQVTLRCSPISGHKSVSWYQQVLGQGPQFIFQYYEKEERGRGNFPDRFSARQFPNYSSELNVNALLLGDSALYLCASSLVWTGLNTEAFFGQGTRLTVV.

The sample holds one count of this clonotype. Being one base from a much bigger clone, this may be a read error. The chain joins TRBV5-1 to TRBJ2-5, with TRBD1 matching over 7 bases. CDR1 and CDR2 from the germline V gene are SGHRS and YFSETQ. This CDR3 has 13 amino acids. V gave up 7 bases and J gave up 2 bases; unmatched junction bases: 5. CDR3 in DNA: TGCGCCAGCGGCAAGGACAGGCAAGAGACCCAGTACTTC. Translating it yields CASGKDRQETQYF.

The chain joins TRBV5-1 to TRBJ2-5; TRBD2 might be the D (5 bases). The V and J ends lost 4 bases and 1 base respectively, with 11 bases between them. The CDR3 is 14 residues long. The germline gives CDR1 SGHRS, CDR2 YFSETQ. The CDR3 is CASSGGLLQETQYF. The CDR3 nucleotides read TGCGCCAGCAGCGGCGGACTCCTCCAAGAGACCCAGTACTTC.

The genes are TRBV5-6 and TRBJ2-4; 7 nucleotides line up with TRBD2. Looked up from germline, CDR1 is SGHDT and CDR2 is YYEEEE. The CDR3 is 18 amino acids. The trim removed 1 base at V and 2 bases at J, leaving 12 bases unmatched. DNA of the CDR3: TGTGCCAGCAGCTTGAGACTAGCCAACGTGGGAACCAAAAACATTCAGTACTTC. This codes for CASSLRLANVGTKNIQYF.

This clonotype occurred many times. This chain joins TRBV29-1 and TRBJ2-4, with 10 nucleotides matching TRBD2. Unmatched junction bases numbered 9, after V lost 3 bases and J lost 7 bases. CDR1 and CDR2 (germline): SQVTM, ANQGSEA. The CDR3 has 15 amino acids. Written as DNA, the CDR3 is TGCAGCGTTGATGGACTAGCGGATGCCAGGAACATTCAGTACTTC. It is translated as CSVDGLADARNIQYF.

The chain combines TRBV7-9 with TRBJ1-5; tentatively, D is TRBD1 (6 bases). The germline V and J ends were trimmed by 8 bases and 2 bases, with 19 bases remaining between them. Germline lookup yields CDR1 SEHNR and CDR2 FQNEAQ (reference sequence). The CDR3 extends over 16 amino acids. Here the CDR3 reads CASSQDSIKGNQPQHF. Here the CDR3 DNA reads TGTGCCAGCTCACAGGACAGTATTAAGGGCAATCAGCCCCAGCATTTT. The full variable domain, completed using reference TRBV7-9 and TRBJ1-5, is DTGVSQNPRHKITKRGQNVTFRCDPISEHNRLYWYRQTLGQGPEFLTYFQNEAQLEKSRLLSDRFSAERPKGSFSTLEIQRTEQGDSAMYLCASSQDSIKGNQPQHFGDGTRLSIL.

This clonotype came up many times. The gene calls are TRBV6-5 and TRBJ2-5; D remains ambiguous. V lost 4 bases and J lost 5, with 17 bases in between. The CDR3 sequence is 15 residues long. Per germline, CDR1 MNHEY and CDR2 SVGAGI. This CDR3 is CASSSYQNLGETQYF. In nucleotides, the CDR3 is TGTGCCAGCAGTTCCTACCAGAACCTAGGGGAGACCCAGTACTTC.

V and J are TRBV12-3 or TRBV12-4 and TRBJ2-5; no clear D. The length of the CDR3 is 12 residues. V was cut by 6 bases and J by 5 bases, with 10 bases left in between. CDR3 in DNA: TGTGCCAGCAGCCCCAGATTTGAGACCCAGTACTTC. As protein: CASSPRFETQYF.

This chain connects TRBV5-1 to TRBJ2-1; 8 bases line up with TRBD2. V lost 3 bases and J lost 4; bases outside the gene matches: 6. There are 15 residues in the CDR3. Germline lookup yields CDR1 SGHRS and CDR2 YFSETQ. For the CDR3, the DNA is TGCGCCAGCAGCTCGCAGCGGGGGACATACAATGAGCAGTTCTTC. It specifies CASSSQRGTYNEQFF.

The V gene is TRBV20-1, the J gene TRBJ1-1; D might be TRBD1 (5 bases). V lost 4 bases, J lost 6 bases, and 18 bases lay in between. The CDR3 has 14 residues. Germline CDR1 and CDR2: DFQATT and SNEGSKA (reference sequence). DNA for the CDR3: TGCAGTGCTAACTCACACCAGGGTCCGGCTGAAGCTTTCTTT. Its translation: CSANSHQGPAEAFF.

This clonotype was counted only a few times. The J gene is TRBJ2-1, the V gene TRBV5-6; no firm D call. The germline V gene encodes CDR1 SGHDT and CDR2 YYEEEE. This CDR3 has 14 amino acids. Trimming stripped 0 bases from V and 10 bases from J, with 14 bases between. This chain's CDR3 is CASSLETGGIEQFF. The DNA of the CDR3 is TGTGCCAGCAGCTTGGAAACGGGTGGAATCGAGCAGTTCTTC.

This clonotype has a count of ten or more. This chain links TRBV10-3 with TRBJ2-3; 9 bases fit TRBD1. Unmatched junction bases numbered 6, after V lost 5 bases and J lost 6 bases. CDR1 and CDR2 (germline): ENHRY, SYGVKD. The length of the CDR3 is 14 residues. The CDR3 sequence is CAISSGTGRDTQYF. DNA for the CDR3: TGTGCCATCAGTTCCGGGACAGGGCGGGATACGCAGTATTTT.

Ten or more counts support this clonotype. The chain links TRBV7-2 to TRBJ2-3; D may be TRBD1 (5 bases). The CDR3 runs to 14 residues. Germline V gene sequence: CDR1 SGHTA, CDR2 FQGNSA. With 2 bases removed from V and 4 bases from J, the gap between germline ends came to 10 bases. The CDR3 coding sequence is TGTGCCAGCAGCTTATCAGGGTTGTCAGATACGCAGTATTTT. It specifies CASSLSGLSDTQYF.

This clonotype appeared many times. The chain is built from TRBV24-1 and TRBJ1-5, with 8 bases matching TRBD1. The CDR3 totals 16 residues. Germline CDR1 is KGHDR and CDR2 is SFDVKD. Losses at the gene ends were 5 bases for V and 4 bases for J; bases not matched to a gene: 9. Written as DNA, the CDR3 is TGTGCCACCAGTGGGCAGGGGGCTGAAGTAAATCAGCCCCAGCATTTT. Protein product: CATSGQGAEVNQPQHF.

Ten or more counts support this clonotype. V is TRBV19 and J is TRBJ1-4, with D unresolved. V was pared by 4 bases and J by 5 bases, with 11 bases between. The germline V gene encodes CDR1 LNHDA and CDR2 SQIVND (reference sequence). The CDR3 has 14 residues. CDR3 loop: CASSKDGGNEKLFF. The CDR3 nucleotides read TGTGCCAGTAGTAAAGACGGTGGGAATGAAAAACTGTTTTTT.

At least ten counts were recorded for this clonotype. The chain recombines TRBV18 with TRBJ1-5; D is possibly TRBD1 (6 bases). This CDR3 is built from 14 residues. In germline, CDR1 is KGHSH, CDR2 LQKENI. With 5 bases removed from V and 3 bases from J, the gap between germline ends came to 11 bases. The CDR3 DNA follows: TGTGCCAGCTCAGCGGACAGTCCCAATCAGCCCCAGCATTTT. It yields the protein CASSADSPNQPQHF.

In its sample, this clonotype was seen many times. In DNA, the CDR3 is TGTGCCAGCAGTTTCCCGGGAGCAACTAATGAAAAACTGTTTTTT. This translates into CASSFPGATNEKLFF. The rearrangement links TRBV7-9 to TRBJ1-4; D is undetermined. V shed 6 bases and J shed 0 bases, with 11 bases lying between them. In germline, CDR1 is SEHNR, CDR2 FQNEAQ (reference sequence). This CDR3 is built from 15 residues.

This clonotype was found a few times. The rearrangement uses TRBV9 and TRBJ2-1; possible D gene TRBD1, 6 bases. The length of the CDR3 is 15 residues. Trimming shortened V by 3 bases and J by 4 bases, and 14 bases separated the two germline ends. In germline, CDR1 is SGDLS, CDR2 YYNGEE. The CDR3 is CASSARQVNYNEQFF. The CDR3, as DNA: TGTGCCAGCAGCGCTCGACAGGTAAATTACAATGAGCAGTTCTTC.

This rearrangement joins TRBV7-2 to TRBJ2-1, with 9 bases identical to TRBD1. CDR3 length equals 19 residues. V trimming: 3 bases; J trimming: 4 bases; junction bases outside the gene matches: 16. Germline CDR1 reads SGHTA; CDR2 reads FQGNSA. The CDR3 sequence is CASSFRTGATGELYNEQFF. The CDR3 DNA follows: TGTGCCAGCAGCTTCCGGACAGGGGCCACCGGGGAGCTGTACAATGAGCAGTTCTTC.

V gene TRBV20-1 combines with J gene TRBJ2-3; maybe TRBD1 (5 bases). CDR3 length: 13 residues. The germline V and J ends were trimmed by 3 bases and 2 bases, with 9 bases remaining between them. Germline CDR1 reads DFQATT; CDR2 reads SNEGSKA (reference sequence). CDR3 nucleotides: TGCAGTGCTAGGGGGCAGAACACAGATACGCAGTATTTT. Protein: CSARGQNTDTQYF.

Only one count was recorded for this clonotype. V is TRBV12-3 or TRBV12-4 and J is TRBJ2-1; the match to TRBD2 covers 10 bases. This CDR3 has 15 residues. The CDR3 protein is CISSLSGGDGDEQFF. CDR3 nucleotides: TGTATCAGCAGTTTAAGCGGGGGGGATGGCGATGAGCAGTTCTTC.

In this sample, this clonotype turned up a few times. V is TRBV5-1 and J is TRBJ2-3; 10 nucleotides align to TRBD1. CDR3 length equals 17 residues. Trimming removed 0 bases from V and 1 base from J; junction bases left unmatched: 5. Germline lookup yields CDR1 SGHRS and CDR2 YFSETQ. This CDR3 reads CASSLEGTGVGTDTQYF. In DNA, the CDR3 is TGCGCCAGCAGCTTGGAAGGGACAGGGGTGGGCACAGATACGCAGTATTTT.

This clonotype was recorded a few times. This chain uses TRBV11-2 with TRBJ2-4; 9 positions match TRBD1. CDR1 and CDR2 from the germline V gene are SGHAT and FQNNGV. The junction had 10 bases not matched to a gene; V was cut back by 5 bases and J by 2 bases. The CDR3 totals 17 residues. This CDR3 is CASSTYRGRGPKNIQYF. CDR3 nucleotide sequence: TGTGCCAGCAGCACCTACAGGGGGCGCGGGCCCAAAAACATTCAGTACTTC.

This clonotype appeared a few times. The genes are TRBV6-1 and TRBJ2-2; D may match TRBD1 or TRBD2 (6 bases each). Germline V gene data show CDR1 as MNHNS and CDR2 as SASEGT. CDR3 size: 17 residues. V was cut by 7 bases and J by 4 bases, with 22 bases left in between. CDR3 nucleotides: TGTGCCAGCACCCCCCTCATGCGACAGGAGGGCACCGGGGAGCTGTTTTTT. Its translation is CASTPLMRQEGTGELFF.

This clonotype has more than one count but fewer than ten. The chain recombines TRBV5-1 with TRBJ2-2, with D possibly being TRBD2 (5 bases). The CDR3 is 16 amino acids. Trimming removed 1 base at V and 3 bases at J, with 13 bases between. Per germline, CDR1 SGHRS and CDR2 YFSETQ. In DNA, the CDR3 is TGCGCCAGCAGCTTGTTTCGGGGAGCGGACACCGGGGAGCTGTTTTTT. It encodes CASSLFRGADTGELFF.

This chain joins TRBV7-9 and TRBJ2-5; D ambiguous. Germline V gives CDR1 SEHNR, CDR2 FQNEAQ (reference sequence). V gave up 5 bases and J gave up 1 base, with 11 bases separating them. The CDR3 is made up of 14 amino acids. CDR3 DNA: TGTGCCAGCAGCCCCCGGTCTAGCCAAGAGACCCAGTACTTC. It encodes CASSPRSSQETQYF.